The 27 T cell receptor beta chains reported below all come from one sample, sequenced in a study of graft-versus-host responses after intestinal transplantation. No antigen has been assigned to these receptors. Profiling relied on immunoSEQ multiplex PCR, and the TCRdb table lists in-frame clones only, not all of them. Of roughly 97,000 clones in the sample, over 75% were seen once. This material consisted of unstimulated CD4+ T cells sorted from spleen or lymph node cells, taken before intestinal transplant. The receptor source for this set is a human donor who received an intestinal transplant.

The J gene is TRBJ1-4, the V gene TRBV7-9; no firm D call. The V and J ends lost 2 bases and 8 bases respectively, with 9 bases between them. This CDR3 is 13 amino acids long. Germline CDR1 reads SEHNR; CDR2 reads FQNEAQ (reference sequence). The CDR3 is CASSLWAVEKLFF. The CDR3 DNA sequence: TGTGCCAGCAGCTTATGGGCAGTAGAAAAACTGTTTTTT.

J is TRBJ2-3 and V is TRBV11-2, with 7 bases lining up with TRBD2. The CDR3 sequence is 14 residues long. J lost 2 bases, V lost 3 bases, and 2 bases had no gene match. Germline CDR1 and CDR2: SGHAT and FQNNGV. CDR3 sequence (DNA): TGTGCCAGCAGCTTGCGGGGGACCACAGATACGCAGTATTTT. This gives the protein CASSLRGTTDTQYF.

V and J are TRBV28 and TRBJ2-7; 8 bases fit TRBD1. The V gene's germline CDR1 is MDHEN and CDR2 SYDVKM. Unmatched junction bases numbered 6, after V lost 2 bases and J lost 3 bases. CDR3 length equals 15 residues. CDR3 DNA sequence: TGTGCCAGCAGTTTAGGCGGGACAGGCAGCTACGAGCAGTACTTC. As protein: CASSLGGTGSYEQYF.

This chain connects TRBV28 to TRBJ1-2, with unresolved D. V gave up 3 bases and J gave up 0 bases, with 8 bases separating them. There are 14 residues in the CDR3. The germline V gene has CDR1 MDHEN and CDR2 SYDVKM. The CDR3 loop is CASSLVATNYGYTF. The CDR3 DNA reads TGTGCCAGCAGTTTGGTTGCGACTAACTATGGCTACACCTTC.

This rearrangement joins TRBV5-5 to TRBJ1-5; D is possibly TRBD1 (6 bases). The length of the CDR3 is 14 residues. CDR1 SGHKS and CDR2 YYEKEE come from the germline V gene (reference sequence). V lost 1 base and J lost 5, with 10 bases in between. The CDR3 nucleotides are TGTGCCAGCAGCTTGTGGGGGGGCTATCAGCCCCAGCATTTT. It codes for CASSLWGGYQPQHF.

The rearrangement uses TRBV6-5 and TRBJ1-4, with 8 bases that match TRBD1. V shed 3 bases and J 7 bases; nucleotides not matched to a gene: 7. CDR1 MNHEY and CDR2 SVGAGI come from the germline V gene. The length of the CDR3 is 15 residues. This CDR3 is CASSYSGDRGEKLFF. In DNA, the CDR3 is TGTGCCAGCAGTTATTCAGGTGACAGGGGTGAAAAACTGTTTTTT.

With respect to this clone: The germline gene is not matched at one end of the junction; a read error may be the cause. This chain uses TRBV5-3 with TRBJ1-3; 8 bases fit TRBD1. TRBV5-3 is noted as an ORF with a role that remains uncertain. The CDR3 consists of 14 residues. The CDR3 protein is CASSSGGGGNTIYF. The CDR3, as DNA: TGTGCCAGCAGCTCAGGGGGCGGCGGAAACACCATATATTTT.

This clone was detected only a few times. The V gene is TRBV10-3, the J gene TRBJ2-1; D unresolved. Germline lookup yields CDR1 ENHRY and CDR2 SYGVKD. The germline V and J ends were trimmed by 0 bases and 2 bases, with 11 bases remaining between them. The CDR3 runs to 16 residues. DNA of the CDR3: TGTGCCATCAGTGAGTCCGGGTACTCCCCCTACAATGAGCAGTTCTTC. It specifies CAISESGYSPYNEQFF.

The chain employs TRBV9 and TRBJ1-6; D is ambiguous. This CDR3 is built from 16 residues. Trimming took 0 bases from V and 0 from J, leaving 7 bases between them. Germline V CDR1 and CDR2: SGDLS, YYNGEE. The CDR3: CASSVGVSSYNSPLHF. The CDR3 DNA follows: TGTGCCAGCAGCGTAGGAGTAAGCTCCTATAATTCACCCCTCCACTTT.

The CDR3 spells CASFNYGQGGNTIYF. The CDR3 coding sequence is TGTGCCAGTTTTAACTACGGACAGGGGGGAAACACCATATATTTT. This chain joins TRBV19 and TRBJ1-3; TRBD1 aligns across 9 bases. The germline CDR1 and CDR2 sequences are LNHDA and SQIVND (reference sequence). After removal of 8 bases from V and 4 bases from J, the junction contained 9 bases not matched to a gene. This CDR3 has 15 amino acids.

V usage is TRBV5-1 and J usage is TRBJ2-5, with 8 bases aligning to TRBD2. The CDR3 has 15 residues. Looked up from germline, CDR1 is SGHRS and CDR2 is YFSETQ. The V segment lost 1 base and the J segment 2 bases; nucleotides outside the gene matches: 4. CDR3 region: CASSLLAGGQETQYF. The CDR3 DNA reads TGCGCCAGCAGCTTGTTGGCGGGGGGACAAGAGACCCAGTACTTC.

The chain combines TRBV28 with TRBJ1-2; D possibly corresponds to TRBD1 (5 bases). Germline assignment: CDR1 MDHEN and CDR2 SYDVKM. Trimming took 7 bases from V and 5 from J, leaving 20 bases between them. CDR3 length: 15 residues. The CDR3 DNA follows: TGTGCCAGCATAAGGGGCTCCCCCTCTTCTTATGGCTACACCTTC. Translating it yields CASIRGSPSSYGYTF.

The chain has TRBV29-1 and TRBJ1-2; 7 bases fit TRBD1. V lost 6 bases, J lost 1 base, and 8 bases stayed unmatched. Germline V CDR1 and CDR2: SQVTM, ANQGSEA. CDR3 length equals 14 residues. The CDR3 DNA reads TGCAGCGTGAAACAGGGGCTCGGTAACTATGGCTACACCTTC. This encodes CSVKQGLGNYGYTF.

The chain carries TRBV7-3 and TRBJ2-1, with D perhaps being TRBD1 or TRBD2 (6 bases each). The length of the CDR3 is 16 residues. Germline values: CDR1 SGHTA, CDR2 FQGTGA. Trimming stripped 2 bases from V and 2 bases from J, with 13 bases between. In DNA form, the CDR3 reads TGTGCCAGCAGCTTAGGGGGCGGAGGGCCCTACAATGAGCAGTTCTTC. Translated, it gives CASSLGGGGPYNEQFF.

As to this clone: This CDR3 is also generated by other DNA sequences in the sample. The V and J genes are TRBV11-2 and TRBJ2-4; TRBD2 aligns across 7 bases. The germline CDR1 and CDR2 sequences are SGHAT and FQNNGV. The V segment lost 2 bases and the J segment 10 bases; nucleotides outside the gene matches: 17. This CDR3 comprises 17 residues. The DNA of the CDR3 is TGTGCCAGCAGCTTACTTCCGACTAGCCGAGAAGTAGGGATTCAGTACTTC. Translated: CASSLLPTSREVGIQYF.

This sequence joins TRBV6-6 and TRBJ2-7, with D unclear. CDR1 MNHNY and CDR2 SVGAGI come from the germline V gene (reference sequence). Trimming took off 5 bases at V and 3 bases at J, with 5 bases between the two ends. The CDR3 consists of 11 residues. The CDR3 is CASSGHYEQYF. DNA for the CDR3: TGTGCCAGCAGTGGCCACTACGAGCAGTACTTC.

This sequence joins TRBV18 and TRBJ1-4; D gene ambiguous. The CDR3 loop spans 13 amino acids. The ends were cut back, 0 bases at V and 4 bases at J, with 3 bases in the middle. Germline loops: CDR1 KGHSH, CDR2 LQKENI. The CDR3 loop reads CASSPPLNEKLFF. CDR3 nucleotide sequence: TGTGCCAGCTCACCACCCCTTAATGAAAAACTGTTTTTT.

V is TRBV11-1 and J is TRBJ2-5, with TRBD1 identical over 8 bases. Trimming cost V 0 bases and J 2 bases; bases outside gene matches: 5. Germline CDR1 and CDR2: SGHAT and FQDESV (reference sequence). This CDR3 contains 16 residues. The CDR3 spells CASSLARQGIQETQYF. DNA of the CDR3: TGTGCCAGCAGCTTAGCGCGACAGGGGATACAAGAGACCCAGTACTTC.

The CDR3 nucleotides are TGTGCCAGCAGCGAACTAGGCGGGTTCCCTTACAATGAGCAGTTCTTC. Translation gives CASSELGGFPYNEQFF. The chain is built from TRBV5-4 and TRBJ2-1; D is possibly TRBD2 (5 bases). V lost 4 bases and J 4 bases, leaving 18 bases between the germline ends. Germline V gives CDR1 SGHNT, CDR2 YYREEE (reference sequence). This CDR3 region has 16 residues.

J is TRBJ2-6 and V is TRBV6-1; 8 positions match TRBD2. The trim removed 8 bases at V and 3 bases at J, leaving 6 bases unmatched. Germline CDR1 and CDR2: MNHNS and SASEGT. The CDR3 has 15 residues. The CDR3 sequence is CASRRGGGGANVLTF. CDR3 bases: TGTGCCAGCCGCCGGGGGGGAGGTGGGGCCAACGTCCTGACTTTC.

The genes are TRBV7-6 and TRBJ1-4, with D possibly TRBD1 on 5 matching bases. The length of the CDR3 is 14 residues. Germline CDR1 SGHVS, CDR2 FNYEAQ. The V gene lost 3 bases and the J gene lost 5 bases, with 10 bases spanning the gap. The CDR3 DNA sequence: TGTGCCAGCAGCTTTGGGGGAAGGAATGAAAAACTGTTTTTT. Translating gives CASSFGGRNEKLFF.

This chain connects TRBV6-1 to TRBJ2-3, with D unresolved. CDR1 is MNHNS, CDR2 SASEGT, per germline. V gave up 4 bases and J gave up 0 bases, with 11 bases separating them. The CDR3 length is 15 residues. This CDR3 is CASSVIAVSTDTQYF. The CDR3 nucleotides are TGTGCCAGCAGTGTTATAGCTGTGAGCACAGATACGCAGTATTTT.

The rearrangement uses TRBV2 and TRBJ1-4; D is uncertain. The CDR3 extends over 12 amino acids. The V and J ends lost 5 bases and 8 bases respectively, with 9 bases between them. Germline V CDR1 and CDR2: SNHLY, FYNNEI. The CDR3 here is CASSYLGEKLFF. DNA of the CDR3: TGTGCCAGCAGTTATTTGGGCGAAAAACTGTTTTTT.

The chain carries TRBV10-1 and TRBJ2-1; 7 nucleotides align to TRBD2. After removal of 10 bases from V and 3 bases from J, the junction contained 9 bases not matched to a gene. The CDR3 is 14 amino acids. CDR1 and CDR2 from the germline V gene are WNHNN and SYGVQD (reference sequence). DNA for the CDR3: TGCGCCACACCAGCGGGAAGTTACTACAATGAGCAGTTCTTC. This sequence encodes CATPAGSYYNEQFF.

This clone has just a few counts. J is TRBJ2-1 and V is TRBV4-1, with TRBD2 as a possible D gene (7 bases). The CDR3 length is 17 residues. V was trimmed by 6 bases and J by 3 bases, leaving 21 bases between them. The germline CDR1 and CDR2 sequences are MGHRA and YSYEKL. CDR3 sequence (DNA): TGCGCCAGCAGAAGTGTGGGGGGGCGGGTCATCTACAATGAGCAGTTCTTC. Translated: CASRSVGGRVIYNEQFF.

CDR3 region: CASSLDGTQGYTF. DNA for the CDR3: TGTGCCAGCAGCTTAGACGGGACCCAAGGCTACACCTTC. J is TRBJ1-2 and V is TRBV7-6; the D gene is possibly TRBD1 (5 bases). This CDR3 has 13 residues. Per germline, CDR1 SGHVS and CDR2 FNYEAQ. Trimming took off 1 base at V and 8 bases at J, with 11 bases between the two ends.

This clone is a singleton in its sample. The rearrangement joins TRBV19 to TRBJ1-6, with no clear D. V was shortened by 6 bases and J by 6 bases, with 18 bases between the two germline ends. Per germline, CDR1 LNHDA and CDR2 SQIVND (reference sequence). The CDR3 contains 16 residues. This CDR3 is CASRLATQSPNSPLHF. In DNA form, the CDR3 reads TGTGCCAGTAGGCTCGCCACGCAGTCACCTAATTCACCCCTCCACTTT.